Below are 27 T cell receptor beta chains sequenced from a single sample in a study of T-cell reconstitution after alpha-beta-depleted transplantation in children listed by TCRdb under 2016. Library creation used PCR. The instrument given in TCRdb is Illumina HiSeq 2500. Molecular barcoding was employed in the preparation of TCR libraries, with unique molecular identifiers being used to normalize TCRbeta repertoire quantification. TCRdb reanalyzed the raw reads on its own, using fastp at Q25 for trimming and MiXCR for clone calling, and kept in-frame beta chains. Here each entry gathers all rows of one CDR3 protein and keeps the most common genes and DNA. This sample is represented by over 550,000 distinct CDR3 sequences; about 10% of them were singletons. The ten largest clonotypes hold roughly 4% of the sample. Sequencing used PBMCs from the stem cell graft donor, obtained from the stem cell graft. The source is a human donor who donated a stem cell graft to a child with acute myeloid leukemia.

The V call is TRBV28, the J call TRBJ1-2; D unclear. V lost 2 bases and J lost 8, with 12 bases in between. Germline V CDR1 and CDR2: MDHEN, SYDVKM. The CDR3 is 13 residues long. The CDR3 protein is CASSLQAGVGYTF. The CDR3, as DNA: TGTGCCAGCAGTTTACAGGCCGGGGTCGGCTACACCTTC.

This clonotype was detected a few times. This rearrangement joins TRBV18 to TRBJ1-5; D ambiguous. V shed 0 bases and J shed 1 base, with 7 bases lying between them. Germline lookup yields CDR1 KGHSH and CDR2 LQKENI. The CDR3 contains 15 residues. The CDR3 DNA reads TGTGCCAGCTCACCACCTCCGGGAAGCAATCAGCCCCAGCATTTT. Amino acids: CASSPPPGSNQPQHF.

The V and J genes are TRBV9 and TRBJ2-7, with 11 bases matching TRBD1. Germline CDR1 reads SGDLS; CDR2 reads YYNGEE. V lost 2 bases and J lost 1; bases outside the gene matches: 8. This CDR3 has 17 amino acids. CDR3 nucleotide sequence: TGTGCCAGCAGCGTCGGGACAGGGGGATTATTTTCCTACGAGCAGTACTTC. This sequence encodes CASSVGTGGLFSYEQYF.

This clonotype has at least ten counts. The rearrangement joins TRBV7-2 to TRBJ2-7, with D perhaps given as TRBD1 or TRBD2 (5 bases each). CDR1 is SGHTA, CDR2 FQGNSA, per germline. This CDR3 contains 14 residues. The V end was cut by 2 bases, the J end by 5 bases, with 13 bases between. This CDR3 reads CASSLWGLGNEQYF. CDR3 DNA sequence: TGTGCCAGCAGCTTATGGGGCCTCGGGAACGAGCAGTACTTC.

The table lists this clonotype with many counts. The chain has TRBV7-9 and TRBJ1-5, with no clear D. V shed 5 bases and J shed 0 bases, with 11 bases lying between them. The CDR3 runs to 15 residues. CDR1 is SEHNR, CDR2 FQNEAQ, per germline (reference sequence). The CDR3 DNA reads as TGTGCCAGCAGCGCCCCGGACGGTAGCAATCAGCCCCAGCATTTT. Translated: CASSAPDGSNQPQHF.

The chain recombines TRBV3-1 with TRBJ2-1, with TRBD2 matching 13 bases. The junction had 6 bases not matched to a gene; V was cut back by 1 base and J by 6 bases. The CDR3 sequence is 17 residues long. Germline CDR1 and CDR2: LGHDT and YNNKEL (reference sequence). CDR3 nucleotides: TGTGCCAGCAGCCAAGGACTAGCGGGAGGTCAAGGCAATGAGCAGTTCTTC. Translation gives CASSQGLAGGQGNEQFF.

This clonotype occurred many times. This chain joins TRBV20-1 and TRBJ2-3; D possibly corresponds to TRBD2 (6 bases). The CDR3 is 16 residues long. Germline loops: CDR1 DFQATT, CDR2 SNEGSKA (reference sequence). The germline V and J ends were trimmed by 0 bases and 0 bases, with 13 bases remaining between them. The CDR3 DNA sequence: TGCAGTGCTAGAGACTACTTAGCGGATAGCACAGATACGCAGTATTTT. This translates into CSARDYLADSTDTQYF.

This clonotype has just a few counts. The chain is built from TRBV20-1 and TRBJ1-4, with no clear D. Germline values: CDR1 DFQATT, CDR2 SNEGSKA (reference sequence). The CDR3 has 16 amino acids. V dropped 2 bases and J dropped 2 bases, with 15 bases sitting between them. The CDR3 DNA reads TGCAGTGCTAGACCTTTTGGGATCGGGACTAATGAAAAACTGTTTTTT. Residues: CSARPFGIGTNEKLFF.

This clonotype was seen a few times. J is TRBJ2-1 and V is TRBV15; no clear D gene. Deletions cut 0 bases from V and 3 bases from J, with 9 bases between. The germline CDR1 and CDR2 sequences are LNHNV and YYDKDF (reference sequence). The CDR3 has 15 residues. The CDR3 is CATSREARVYNEQFF. The CDR3, as DNA: TGTGCCACCAGCAGAGAGGCCCGTGTCTACAATGAGCAGTTCTTC.

This clonotype was observed many times. This rearrangement joins TRBV7-3 to TRBJ2-2, with a tentative D call TRBD1 (5 bases). The CDR3 contains 16 residues. V dropped 3 bases and J dropped 6 bases, with 17 bases sitting between them. Germline CDR1 SGHTA, CDR2 FQGTGA. The CDR3 DNA reads TGTGCCAGCAGCTTGCGTTTATCCTTAGGGGCCGGGGAGCTGTTTTTT. Protein product: CASSLRLSLGAGELFF.

This clonotype was detected only a few times. The chain carries TRBV12-3 or TRBV12-4 and TRBJ1-5, with 7 nucleotides matching TRBD1. V was pared by 3 bases and J by 1 base, with 9 bases of the junction left unmatched. The CDR3 is 17 residues long. CDR3 nucleotide sequence: TGTGCCAGCAGTTTGCCCCGACAGGGAATGAGCAATCAGCCCCAGCATTTT. Translation gives CASSLPRQGMSNQPQHF.

The sample holds a few counts of this clonotype. CDR3 coding DNA: TGTGCCAGCAGCACCCCGACTAGCGGAATATACGAGCAGTACTTC. Translation gives CASSTPTSGIYEQYF. This sequence joins TRBV5-6 and TRBJ2-7, with 9 bases that match TRBD2. Unmatched junction bases numbered 9, after V lost 4 bases and J lost 4 bases. In germline, CDR1 is SGHDT, CDR2 YYEEEE. The CDR3 runs 15 residues.

The chain uses TRBV7-9 and TRBJ2-3; 9 bases fit TRBD2. The CDR3 contains 17 residues. V lost 4 bases to trimming and J lost 0 bases; unmatched junction nucleotides: 8. Germline V gives CDR1 SEHNR, CDR2 FQNEAQ (reference sequence). The CDR3 region is CASSYGEAGGSTDTQYF. The CDR3 bases are TGTGCCAGCAGCTACGGAGAAGCGGGAGGAAGCACAGATACGCAGTATTTT. Combining the CDR3 with reference TRBV7-9 and TRBJ2-3 gives the whole variable domain DTGVSQNPRHKITKRGQNVTFRCDPISEHNRLYWYRQTLGQGPEFLTYFQNEAQLEKSRLLSDRFSAERPKGSFSTLEIQRTEQGDSAMYLCASSYGEAGGSTDTQYFGPGTRLTVL.

This clonotype showed up many times. V gene TRBV20-1 combines with J gene TRBJ2-1; 8 bases align to TRBD2. V was clipped by 3 bases and J by 2 bases; unmatched bases: 6. CDR3 length: 15 amino acids. The V gene's germline CDR1 is DFQATT and CDR2 SNEGSKA (reference sequence). In nucleotides, the CDR3 is TGCAGTGCTAGGCTACTAGCGGTAACCTACAATGAGCAGTTCTTC. It is translated as CSARLLAVTYNEQFF.

This clonotype has just a few counts. This chain links TRBV4-3 with TRBJ2-7; D remains unclear. V dropped 4 bases and J dropped 4 bases, with 11 bases sitting between them. The CDR3 is 13 amino acids. Germline V gives CDR1 LGHNA, CDR2 YSLEER. The CDR3 nucleotides are TGCGCCAGCAGCCCCTCGCCATTTTACGAGCAGTACTTC. As protein: CASSPSPFYEQYF.

This clonotype was seen only a few times. The CDR3 spells CASSWGPYRVSNTEAFF. The CDR3 coding sequence is TGTGCCAGCAGTTGGGGGCCTTACCGGGTCTCGAACACTGAAGCTTTCTTT. The chain recombines TRBV6-5 with TRBJ1-1, with D perhaps TRBD1 (6 bases). CDR1 is MNHEY and CDR2 is SVGAGI in the germline V gene. The ends were cut back, 4 bases at V and 1 base at J, with 19 bases in the middle. The CDR3 totals 17 residues.

The V call is TRBV20-1, the J call TRBJ2-1; 11 nucleotides align to TRBD2. Germline V gene lookup returns CDR1 DFQATT and CDR2 SNEGSKA (reference sequence). J lost 0 bases, V lost 5 bases, and 9 bases had no gene match. The CDR3 loop spans 17 amino acids. The chain's CDR3 is CSALTSGNGGSYNEQFF. The CDR3 DNA follows: TGCAGTGCTTTGACTAGCGGGAACGGTGGCTCCTACAATGAGCAGTTCTTC.

This clonotype has a count of ten or more. The CDR3 loop reads CASSLGSRGGSPLHF. The CDR3 DNA reads TGTGCCAGCAGCTTAGGATCGCGGGGAGGATCACCCCTCCACTTT. The chain combines TRBV7-2 with TRBJ1-6; no definite D call. V dropped 1 base and J dropped 10 bases, with 14 bases sitting between them. The CDR3 runs 15 residues. Looked up from germline, CDR1 is SGHTA and CDR2 is FQGNSA.

In its sample, this clonotype was seen a few times. The genes are TRBV20-1 and TRBJ2-1; D is perhaps TRBD2 (6 bases). Trimming removed 4 bases from V and 9 bases from J, with 19 bases in between. CDR1 DFQATT and CDR2 SNEGSKA come from the germline V gene (reference sequence). CDR3 length: 14 residues. CDR3 sequence (DNA): TGCAGTGCTATGAGCGCGGGGATGCAGGGTGAGCAGTTCTTC. It encodes CSAMSAGMQGEQFF.

This clonotype was observed at least ten times. The chain combines TRBV28 with TRBJ2-7; a weak D match, TRBD1 (8 bases). This CDR3 region has 14 residues. Trimming cost V 2 bases and J 5 bases, with 13 bases left between them. Germline V gives CDR1 MDHEN, CDR2 SYDVKM. This CDR3 reads CASSLGTGGDEQYF. Here the CDR3 DNA reads TGTGCCAGCAGTTTAGGAACAGGGGGGGACGAGCAGTACTTC.

This clonotype came up a few times. The chain joins TRBV4-2 to TRBJ2-1; D unclear. Germline CDR1 is LGHNA and CDR2 is YNFKEQ. CDR3 length: 13 amino acids. With 4 bases removed from V and 7 bases from J, the gap between germline ends came to 11 bases. Here the CDR3 DNA reads TGTGCCAGCAGCCCCCTAATCAGTAATGAGCAGTTCTTC. It yields the protein CASSPLISNEQFF.

This clonotype has more than one count but fewer than ten. CDR3 nucleotide sequence: TGCGCCAGCAGCTTGGCGTATAGGGGAGATCACACTGAAGCTTTCTTT. Its translation: CASSLAYRGDHTEAFF. The rearrangement uses TRBV5-1 and TRBJ1-1; TRBD1 might be the D (5 bases). The CDR3 is 16 residues long. V was cut by 0 bases and J by 3 bases, with 15 bases left in between. From germline, CDR1 is SGHRS and CDR2 YFSETQ.

The rearrangement joins TRBV7-2 to TRBJ2-7, with unresolved D. CDR3 length: 15 residues. Per the germline V gene, CDR1 is SGHTA and CDR2 is FQGNSA. V lost 2 bases and J 1 base, leaving 12 bases between the germline ends. Here the CDR3 DNA reads TGTGCCAGCAGCTTAAGCCACGCCATATCCTACGAGCAGTACTTC. It yields the protein CASSLSHAISYEQYF.

This rearrangement joins TRBV20-1 to TRBJ1-5; possible D gene TRBD1, 6 bases. V was cut by 1 base and J by 5 bases, with 9 bases left in between. CDR1 is DFQATT and CDR2 is SNEGSKA in the germline V gene (reference sequence). CDR3 length equals 13 residues. The CDR3 DNA sequence: TGCAGTGCTAGAGGGACAGCCGATCAGCCCCAGCATTTT. Its translation: CSARGTADQPQHF.

This clonotype was detected a few times. This chain connects TRBV3-1 to TRBJ1-2; the D gene is possibly TRBD1 (6 bases). Per germline, CDR1 LGHDT and CDR2 YNNKEL (reference sequence). This CDR3 has 15 amino acids. Trimming cost V 3 bases and J 0 bases, with 11 bases left between them. For the CDR3, the DNA is TGTGCCAGCAGCCATTCAGGGGTAGCTAACTATGGCTACACCTTC. Amino acid sequence: CASSHSGVANYGYTF. The whole variable domain, remainder taken from reference TRBV3-1 and TRBJ1-2, is DTAVSQTPKYLVTQMGNDKSIKCEQNLGHDTMYWYKQDSKKFLKIMFSYNNKELIINETVPNRFSPKSPDKAHLNLHINSLELGDSAVYFCASSHSGVANYGYTFGSGTRLTVV.

The rearrangement links TRBV5-6 to TRBJ2-1; D remains unclear. Trimming stripped 2 bases from V and 7 bases from J, with 13 bases between. CDR3 length equals 14 residues. Germline V gene sequence: CDR1 SGHDT, CDR2 YYEEEE. CDR3 residues: CASSFGRFWNEQFF. CDR3 nucleotides: TGTGCCAGCAGCTTCGGCAGGTTTTGGAATGAGCAGTTCTTC.

This clonotype was recorded many times. The rearrangement joins TRBV6-2 or TRBV6-3 to TRBJ2-7, with 10 bases lining up with TRBD1. V gave up 6 bases and J gave up 6 bases; unmatched junction bases: 17. Germline V CDR1 and CDR2: MNHEY, SVGEGT. The CDR3 totals 17 residues. CDR3 sequence reads: CASRRRIGTGVNREQYF. In DNA form, the CDR3 reads TGTGCCAGCAGACGTCGTATCGGGACAGGGGTCAATCGCGAGCAGTACTTC.